The rows below give T cell receptor beta chains drawn from one sample of a study of blood T cell repertoires in COVID-19. Some clones are missing from TCRdb's copy, which holds only in-frame ones; the method was immunoSEQ multiplex PCR. The table has roughly 500,000 clones, about 85% seen once. The sequenced material came from PBMCs or T cells enriched from blood (not recorded which). These receptors originate from a woman between 55 and 75 years old who had recovered from COVID-19. Each CDR3 is given with its conserved first and last residue. Fields, in order: CDR3 protein, CDR3 DNA, V gene, D gene, J gene, CDR3 length, clone size. D genes are given only for firm matches. Not all rows give a size; the values are once, few, many and, for expanded clones, a class.

cdr3_aa: CASSDVRGKLFF
cdr3_nt: TGTGCCAGCAGTGATGTAAGGGGAAAACTGTTTTTT
v_call: TRBV6-1
d_call: -
j_call: TRBJ1-4
cdr3_length: 12
clone_size: -

cdr3_aa: CASSERGGRGNTEAFF
cdr3_nt: TGCGCCAGCAGTGAGAGGGGGGGACGTGGGAACACTGAAGCTTTCTTT
v_call: TRBV10-2
d_call: -
j_call: TRBJ1-1
cdr3_length: 16
clone_size: -

cdr3_aa: CASSLTPDRINTEAFF
cdr3_nt: TGCGCCAGCAGCTTGACTCCGGACAGGATAAACACTGAAGCTTTCTTT
v_call: TRBV5-1
d_call: TRBD1
j_call: TRBJ1-1
cdr3_length: 16
clone_size: -

cdr3_aa: CASSGGTGTRSNQPQHF
cdr3_nt: TGTGCCAGCAGTGGGGGGACAGGGACGCGAAGCAATCAGCCCCAGCATTTT
v_call: TRBV6-1
d_call: TRBD1
j_call: TRBJ1-5
cdr3_length: 17
clone_size: -

cdr3_aa: CASALDMNTEAFF
cdr3_nt: TGTGCCAGCGCCCTTGACATGAACACTGAAGCTTTCTTT
v_call: TRBV7-9
d_call: -
j_call: TRBJ1-1
cdr3_length: 13
clone_size: -

cdr3_aa: CAISRSTGNYGYTF
cdr3_nt: TGTGCCATCAGCCGATCTACAGGCAACTATGGCTACACCTTC
v_call: TRBV10-3
d_call: -
j_call: TRBJ1-2
cdr3_length: 14
clone_size: -

cdr3_aa: CASSTRFRGGYGYTF
cdr3_nt: TGTGCCAGCAGTACGAGGTTCAGGGGAGGGTATGGCTACACCTTC
v_call: TRBV6-5
d_call: -
j_call: TRBJ1-2
cdr3_length: 15
clone_size: -

cdr3_aa: CASSTYPRMGGTDTQYF
cdr3_nt: TGTGCCAGCAGTACTTACCCACGGATGGGCGGCACAGATACGCAGTATTTT
v_call: TRBV27
d_call: -
j_call: TRBJ2-3
cdr3_length: 17
clone_size: -

cdr3_aa: CASSQETGGGYGYTF
cdr3_nt: TGTGCCAGCAGCCAAGAGACAGGGGGCGGGTATGGCTACACCTTC
v_call: TRBV7-2
d_call: TRBD1
j_call: TRBJ1-2
cdr3_length: 15
clone_size: -

cdr3_aa: CASRSSLWASGNTIYF
cdr3_nt: TGTGCCAGTAGGTCGTCTCTTTGGGCGTCGGGAAACACCATATATTTT
v_call: TRBV19
d_call: -
j_call: TRBJ1-3
cdr3_length: 16
clone_size: -

cdr3_aa: CASSSGRVGSGRDIQYF
cdr3_nt: TGTGCCAGCAGCTCGGGCCGGGTGGGTAGCGGAAGGGACATTCAGTACTTC
v_call: TRBV7-2
d_call: -
j_call: TRBJ2-4
cdr3_length: 17
clone_size: -

cdr3_aa: CAIRPGMYNEQFF
cdr3_nt: TGTGCCATCCGCCCGGGGATGTACAATGAGCAGTTCTTC
v_call: TRBV10-3
d_call: -
j_call: TRBJ2-1
cdr3_length: 13
clone_size: once

cdr3_aa: CASSSWGGNSPLHF
cdr3_nt: TGTGCCAGCAGCTCCTGGGGCGGAAATTCACCCCTCCACTTT
v_call: TRBV5-6
d_call: -
j_call: TRBJ1-6
cdr3_length: 14
clone_size: -

cdr3_aa: CASSSQGGKQPQHF
cdr3_nt: TGTGCCAGCAGCTCCCAGGGGGGAAAGCAGCCCCAGCATTTT
v_call: TRBV11-2
d_call: TRBD1
j_call: TRBJ1-5
cdr3_length: 14
clone_size: -

cdr3_aa: CATSDFARDEQFF
cdr3_nt: TGTGCCACCAGTGATTTTGCTCGCGATGAGCAGTTCTTC
v_call: TRBV24-1
d_call: -
j_call: TRBJ2-1
cdr3_length: 13
clone_size: few

cdr3_aa: CASSLSLAGTLVGTIYF
cdr3_nt: TGTGCCAGCAGTTTAAGTCTTGCGGGGACTTTGGTTGGCACCATATATTTT
v_call: TRBV28
d_call: -
j_call: TRBJ1-3
cdr3_length: 17
clone_size: -

cdr3_aa: CASSVGDWGLREAFF
cdr3_nt: TGTGCCAGCAGCGTAGGGGATTGGGGGCTCCGGGAAGCTTTCTTT
v_call: TRBV9
d_call: -
j_call: TRBJ1-1
cdr3_length: 15
clone_size: -

cdr3_aa: CASSQGKQGAGNSPLHF
cdr3_nt: TGCGCCAGCAGCCAAGGAAAACAGGGTGCGGGTAATTCACCCCTCCACTTT
v_call: TRBV4-1
d_call: -
j_call: TRBJ1-6
cdr3_length: 17
clone_size: -

cdr3_aa: CASSSPGNQPQHF
cdr3_nt: TGTGCCAGCAGTTCCCCAGGGAATCAGCCCCAGCATTTT
v_call: TRBV6-6
d_call: -
j_call: TRBJ1-5
cdr3_length: 13
clone_size: -

cdr3_aa: CASRPTGEIEQYF
cdr3_nt: TGCGCCAGCAGACCGACAGGGGAGATCGAGCAGTACTTC
v_call: TRBV5-1
d_call: TRBD1
j_call: TRBJ2-7
cdr3_length: 13
clone_size: few

cdr3_aa: CAHQSGESYEQYF
cdr3_nt: TGTGCCCATCAGTCCGGGGAATCCTACGAGCAGTACTTC
v_call: TRBV10-3
d_call: -
j_call: TRBJ2-7
cdr3_length: 13
clone_size: -

cdr3_aa: CATRGLGLYNYGYTF
cdr3_nt: TGTGCCACGAGGGGACTGGGGCTTTATAACTATGGCTACACCTTC
v_call: TRBV19
d_call: -
j_call: TRBJ1-2
cdr3_length: 15
clone_size: -

cdr3_aa: CASSKVRWQGTNTGELFF
cdr3_nt: TGTGCCAGCAGCAAAGTTAGGTGGCAGGGGACGAACACCGGGGAGCTGTTTTTT
v_call: TRBV21-1
d_call: -
j_call: TRBJ2-2
cdr3_length: 18
clone_size: -

cdr3_aa: CASSGRTNQPQHF
cdr3_nt: TGTGCCAGCAGCGGACGGACTAATCAGCCCCAGCATTTT
v_call: TRBV7-2
d_call: -
j_call: TRBJ1-5
cdr3_length: 13
clone_size: -

cdr3_aa: CASSQGGGTGEAFF
cdr3_nt: TGTGCCAGCAGCCAAGGTGGGGGGACAGGGGAAGCTTTCTTT
v_call: TRBV3-1/TRBV3-2
d_call: TRBD1
j_call: TRBJ1-1
cdr3_length: 14
clone_size: -

cdr3_aa: CASSLSGETVNYGYTF
cdr3_nt: TGTGCCAGCAGTTTATCGGGCGAGACAGTTAACTATGGCTACACCTTC
v_call: TRBV27
d_call: -
j_call: TRBJ1-2
cdr3_length: 16
clone_size: -

cdr3_aa: CASSLRASGDIQYF
cdr3_nt: TGTGCCAGCAGCCTCCGGGCCTCGGGAGACATTCAGTACTTC
v_call: TRBV14
d_call: -
j_call: TRBJ2-4
cdr3_length: 14
clone_size: -

cdr3_aa: CASSPSRNYNSPLHF
cdr3_nt: TGTGCCAGCTCACCGAGTCGTAATTATAATTCACCCCTCCACTTT
v_call: TRBV18
d_call: -
j_call: TRBJ1-6
cdr3_length: 15
clone_size: -

cdr3_aa: CASSFRLAGGGNEQFF
cdr3_nt: TGTGCCAGCAGCTTCAGACTAGCGGGGGGAGGGAATGAGCAGTTCTTC
v_call: TRBV5-4
d_call: TRBD2
j_call: TRBJ2-1
cdr3_length: 16
clone_size: -

cdr3_aa: CASSLRTGRSPLHF
cdr3_nt: TGTGCCAGCAGCCTGCGGACAGGGCGCTCACCCCTCCACTTT
v_call: TRBV14
d_call: TRBD1
j_call: TRBJ1-6
cdr3_length: 14
clone_size: once

cdr3_aa: CASSVPGTDEAFF
cdr3_nt: TGTGCCAGCAGTGTCCCAGGGACTGATGAAGCTTTCTTT
v_call: TRBV12-3/TRBV12-4
d_call: -
j_call: TRBJ1-1
cdr3_length: 13
clone_size: -

cdr3_aa: CASSFTSLGRDTQYF
cdr3_nt: TGCGCCAGCAGCTTTACTAGTTTAGGTAGGGATACGCAGTATTTT
v_call: TRBV5-1
d_call: -
j_call: TRBJ2-3
cdr3_length: 15
clone_size: once

cdr3_aa: CASRGQEADTQYF
cdr3_nt: TGTGCCAGCAGGGGACAGGAGGCAGATACGCAGTATTTT
v_call: TRBV3-1/TRBV3-2
d_call: TRBD1
j_call: TRBJ2-3
cdr3_length: 13
clone_size: -

cdr3_aa: CASSLMGGQVVEKLFF
cdr3_nt: TGCGCCAGCAGCCTCATGGGGGGACAGGTGGTTGAAAAACTGTTTTTT
v_call: TRBV5-1
d_call: TRBD1
j_call: TRBJ1-4
cdr3_length: 16
clone_size: -

cdr3_aa: CASSWSRGGETQYF
cdr3_nt: TGTGCCAGCAGCTGGAGTCGGGGAGGAGAGACCCAGTACTTC
v_call: TRBV5-4
d_call: -
j_call: TRBJ2-5
cdr3_length: 14
clone_size: -

cdr3_aa: CASSLVGTGGNTEAFF
cdr3_nt: TGTGCCAGCAGCTTGGTGGGGACAGGGGGCAACACTGAAGCTTTCTTT
v_call: TRBV5-4
d_call: TRBD1
j_call: TRBJ1-1
cdr3_length: 16
clone_size: -

cdr3_aa: CASSPQGLAGGPTTDTQYF
cdr3_nt: TGTGCCAGCTCTCCACAGGGCCTAGCGGGGGGACCGACCACAGATACGCAGTATTTT
v_call: TRBV18
d_call: TRBD2
j_call: TRBJ2-3
cdr3_length: 19
clone_size: -